The clone carrying this T cell receptor beta chain was counted a single time. This specimen comes from a study of blood T cell repertoires in COVID-19. The wider study: Collection of acute and convalescent COVID-19 samples took place in the United States, Italy and Spain. In each case, the material was cDNA or gDNA derived from T cells, B-cell-depleted T cells, or PBMCs.

Study processing details: Estimates of nucleated cell counts were drawn from the amplification of reference gene primers. Produced via immunoSEQ multiplex PCR; TCRdb's table is partial and in-frame only. The V and J calls and the clone size are those of that table, but D and trimming were determined from the DNA. The data contain about 190,000 clones, roughly 87% of them singletons. The germline V and J ends were trimmed by 2 bases and 6 bases, with 13 bases remaining between them. The germline gives CDR1 MGHRA, CDR2 YSYEKL. The CDR3 contains 15 residues. The sequenced material came from peripheral blood. This sequence was found in a middle-aged woman with acute or convalescent COVID-19. The chain employs TRBV4-1 and TRBJ2-2; tentatively, D is TRBD1 (5 bases). In DNA, the CDR3 is TGCGCCAGCAGCCAACCCTCCCAGGGTCCCGGGGAGCTGTTTTTT. Translation gives CASSQPSQGPGELFF.